Below, one T cell receptor (beta chain) is given with its context. This clone's antigen is unknown. A junction boundary mismatches the germline segment, possibly from a read error. According to the germline V gene, CDR1 reads ENHRY and CDR2 reads SYGVKD. Counted from cysteine to phenylalanine, this CDR3 has 15 amino acids. CDR3 DNA is the only sequence kept; it has 45 bases, read in frame from the first base. This record comes from a study of CDR3 diversity in severe acne (dated by TCRdb to the late 2010s). Library preparation was by PCR. The listed sequencing device is Illumina HiSeq 2000. Using fastp trimming at Q25 and MiXCR clonotype assembly, TCRdb reanalyzed the public sequencing data and kept in-frame beta chains. Here each entry gathers all rows of one CDR3 protein and keeps the most common genes and DNA. Counted in this sample were more than 80,000 distinct CDR3 sequences; 45% to 55% of them appeared once. The top ten clones comprise about 9.9% of the sample.

What was sequenced was blood. The receptor was derived from a male donor with severe acne vulgaris. The V and J segments used are TRBV10-3 and TRBJ1-2; possibly the D gene is TRBD1, per 5 matching bases. The DNA is TGTGCCAGCAGTTTCCCCGGGACGCCTAACTATGGCTACACCTTC. Its product reads: CASSFPGTPNYGYTF.